These 23 T cell receptor beta chains were sequenced from one sample in a study of regulatory T cells in long-lasting Graves disease. Through Arm-PCR of CDR3 regions and iRepertoire HTBI primers, TCR beta libraries were built. TCRdb re-called the multiplex PCR reads with MiXCR, one entry per CDR3 protein. This table holds fewer than 650,000 distinct CDR3 sequences, roughly a sixth found once. As to time point: newly diagnosed GD, antithyroid drugs for less than 3 months. The TCR library was made from RNA extracted from PBMCs. These records were also assigned to another study, of T cells in Graves' hyperthyroidism and ophthalmopathy.

This specimen was peripheral blood mononuclear cells (PBMCs), taken at new diagnosis, from a patient treated with antithyroid drugs. Receptors were obtained from a man aged 18 to 30 with Graves disease.

At least ten counts were recorded for this clonotype. The chain uses TRBV28 and TRBJ2-7; D is tentatively TRBD1 or TRBD2 (5 bases each). The CDR3 is 14 residues long. Germline CDR1 MDHEN, CDR2 SYDVKM. V was pared by 5 bases and J by 5 bases, with 16 bases between. DNA of the CDR3: TGTGCCAGCAGTCCGGGACCGAGGACGGACGAGCAGTACTTC. Its protein is CASSPGPRTDEQYF.

This clonotype has a handful of counts. This sequence may be a read error, since a much larger clone differs from it by one base. CDR3 sequence reads: CASSPRDLSYNGQFF. CDR3 bases: TGTGCCAGCTCACCTAGGGACCTCTCCTACAATGGGCAGTTCTTC. The chain employs TRBV18 and TRBJ2-1; D is perhaps TRBD1 or TRBD2 (5 bases each). CDR3 length: 15 amino acids. Germline CDR1 KGHSH, CDR2 LQKENI.

This clonotype was found many times. The rearrangement links TRBV30 to TRBJ1-1; a possible D gene is TRBD1 (5 bases). The CDR3 has 12 amino acids. Trimming took off 2 bases at V and 8 bases at J, with 12 bases between the two ends. Germline assignment: CDR1 GTSNPN and CDR2 SVGIG (reference sequence). Here the CDR3 reads CAWSITGEEAFF. The CDR3, as DNA: TGTGCCTGGAGTATCACAGGTGAAGAAGCTTTCTTT.

The V call is TRBV7-3, the J call TRBJ1-2; TRBD1 is a possible D gene (6 bases). The CDR3 is 14 amino acids. V was pared by 1 base and J by 4 bases, with 10 bases between. The germline gives CDR1 SGHTA, CDR2 FQGTGA. The CDR3 region is CASSLNGGPYGYTF. The DNA of the CDR3 is TGTGCCAGCAGCTTAAACGGGGGGCCCTATGGCTACACCTTC. Drawing the rest from reference TRBV7-3 and TRBJ1-2, the complete variable domain is GAGVSQTPSNKVTEKGKYVELRCDPISGHTALYWYRQSLGQGPEFLIYFQGTGAADDSGLPNDRFFAVRPEGSVSTLKIQRTERGDSAVYLCASSLNGGPYGYTFGSGTRLTVV.

There are a few counts of this clonotype. The V gene is TRBV6-1, the J gene TRBJ2-7; no definite D call. Trimming cost V 6 bases and J 6 bases, with 18 bases left between them. The germline gives CDR1 MNHNS, CDR2 SASEGT. There are 14 residues in the CDR3. CDR3: CASSTVGFTLEQYF. The CDR3 coding sequence is TGTGCCAGCAGCACTGTCGGCTTTACTCTCGAGCAGTACTTC.

This clonotype showed up many times. The chain's CDR3 is CASSGWTEAFF. DNA of the CDR3: TGTGCCAGCAGTGGGTGGACTGAAGCTTTCTTT. The chain couples TRBV28 to TRBJ1-1; D is uncertain. Germline V gives CDR1 MDHEN, CDR2 SYDVKM. CDR3 length equals 11 residues. The V end lost 5 bases, the J end lost 5 bases, and 6 bases lay between the germline ends.

This clonotype was recorded at least ten times. This rearrangement joins TRBV18 to TRBJ2-5; 8 nucleotides agree with TRBD1. This CDR3 spans 15 amino acids. J was trimmed by 2 bases and V by 0 bases; bases with no gene match: 2. Germline lookup yields CDR1 KGHSH and CDR2 LQKENI. Written as DNA, the CDR3 is TGTGCCAGCTCACCACCAACAGGGGGTCAAGAGACCCAGTACTTC. Protein: CASSPPTGGQETQYF.

This clonotype showed up many times. The rearrangement joins TRBV18 to TRBJ2-1; 15 positions match TRBD2. This CDR3 is built from 14 residues. Per the germline V gene, CDR1 is KGHSH and CDR2 is LQKENI. Trimming took 5 bases from V and 9 from J; bases not matched to a gene: 2. The CDR3 is CASSSGLAGGEQFF. The CDR3 nucleotides are TGTGCCAGCTCATCGGGACTAGCGGGAGGTGAGCAGTTCTTC.

This sequence joins TRBV12-3 or TRBV12-4 and TRBJ2-1; 10 bases agree with TRBD2. The CDR3 contains 16 residues. The V segment lost 5 bases and the J segment 2 bases; nucleotides outside the gene matches: 6. The CDR3 DNA reads TGTGCCAGCAGTCAAGGACTAGCGGTACCCTACAATGAGCAGTTCTTC. It encodes CASSQGLAVPYNEQFF.

V and J are TRBV19 and TRBJ1-1; TRBD1 aligns across 7 bases. Looked up from germline, CDR1 is LNHDA and CDR2 is SQIVND (reference sequence). V shed 8 bases and J 4 bases; nucleotides not matched to a gene: 10. This CDR3 contains 14 residues. CDR3 DNA sequence: TGTGCCAGTGGAGTGGGACAGTCCCCCACTGAAGCTTTCTTT. Protein: CASGVGQSPTEAFF. The entire variable domain, with the rest obtained from reference TRBV19 and TRBJ1-1, is as follows: DGGITQSPKYLFRKEGQNVTLSCEQNLNHDAMYWYRQDPGQGLRLIYYSQIVNDFQKGDIAEGYSVSREKKESFPLTVTSAQKNPTAFYLCASGVGQSPTEAFFGQGTRLTVV.

V and J are TRBV28 and TRBJ2-4, with 12 positions matching TRBD2. CDR1 is MDHEN and CDR2 is SYDVKM in the germline V gene. This CDR3 is built from 17 residues. The junction had 9 bases not matched to a gene; V was cut back by 2 bases and J by 7 bases. This chain's CDR3 is CASSLGTASGRANIQYF. As DNA, the CDR3 is TGTGCCAGCAGTTTAGGTACGGCTAGCGGGAGGGCCAACATTCAGTACTTC.

V and J are TRBV3-1 and TRBJ2-7; 7 bases fit TRBD1. The V gene's germline CDR1 is LGHDT and CDR2 YNNKEL (reference sequence). CDR3 length: 15 amino acids. V was pared by 0 bases and J by 6 bases, with 8 bases of the junction left unmatched. CDR3 in DNA: TGTGCCAGCAGCCAAGAAAGGCTAGGGGGCCGCGAGCAGTACTTC. Its translation is CASSQERLGGREQYF.

This chain's CDR3 is CAWTKRAGELFF. Written as DNA, the CDR3 is TGTGCCTGGACCAAGCGGGCAGGGGAGCTGTTTTTT. The rearrangement uses TRBV30 and TRBJ2-2; weak D call: TRBD2 (6 bases). CDR3 length: 12 amino acids. CDR1 is GTSNPN and CDR2 is SVGIG in the germline V gene (reference sequence). Trimming left V 4 bases short and J 8 bases short, with 11 bases between.

This clonotype was counted only a few times. The V call is TRBV10-3, the J call TRBJ2-2; the D is unclear. CDR1 and CDR2 (germline): ENHRY, SYGVKD. This CDR3 has 16 residues. V was clipped by 2 bases and J by 2 bases, with 12 bases between them. The CDR3, as DNA: TGTGCCATCAGTGAGACCTCTTTTTTTAACACCGGGGAGCTGTTTTTT. Protein: CAISETSFFNTGELFF.

The gene calls are TRBV18 and TRBJ1-3, with TRBD1 matching over 7 bases. CDR1 is KGHSH and CDR2 is LQKENI in the germline V gene. The J segment lost 0 bases and the V segment lost 3 bases, leaving 2 bases of the junction unmatched. This CDR3 spans 15 amino acids. The chain's CDR3 is CASSPGTASGNTIYF. The CDR3 DNA reads TGTGCCAGCTCACCGGGGACAGCCTCTGGAAACACCATATATTTT.

This clonotype was counted a few times. The rearrangement links TRBV2 to TRBJ2-5, with a possible D match to TRBD1 (6 bases). This CDR3 has 13 residues. Germline CDR1 reads SNHLY; CDR2 reads FYNNEI. Trimming left V 7 bases short and J 3 bases short, with 12 bases between. The CDR3 bases are TGTGCCAGCAACAAGGACAGAGAAGAGACCCAGTACTTC. Protein sequence: CASNKDREETQYF.

The table lists this clonotype with a few counts. This rearrangement joins TRBV2 to TRBJ2-1, with D maybe TRBD1 (6 bases). V was shortened by 3 bases and J by 5 bases, with 14 bases between the two germline ends. This CDR3 is 15 amino acids long. Germline loops: CDR1 SNHLY, CDR2 FYNNEI. The CDR3 nucleotides read TGTGCCAGCAGTGAGAATGAAGGACAGAACAATGAGCAGTTCTTC. This gives the protein CASSENEGQNNEQFF. The complete variable domain, with remaining parts taken from reference TRBV2 and TRBJ2-1, reads EPEVTQTPSHQVTQMGQEVILRCVPISNHLYFYWYRQILGQKVEFLVSFYNNEISEKSEIFDDQFSVERPDGSNFTLKIRSTKLEDSAMYFCASSENEGQNNEQFFGPGTRLTVL.

There are many counts of this clonotype. The V and J genes are TRBV6-1 and TRBJ2-1, with D possibly being TRBD2 (5 bases). Between the trimmed V and J ends, which lost 2 bases and 9 bases, there was a span of 11 bases. The CDR3 runs 13 residues. In germline, CDR1 is MNHNS, CDR2 SASEGT. The CDR3 region is CASSEPPGIEQFF. The CDR3 coding sequence is TGTGCCAGCAGTGAACCTCCCGGGATTGAGCAGTTCTTC.

DNA of the CDR3: TGTGCCAGCAGCCCAGGTTTCGGGTTTGAGACCGGGGAGCTGTTTTTT. Residues: CASSPGFGFETGELFF. This chain joins TRBV7-9 and TRBJ2-2; the D is unclear. Trimming shortened V by 5 bases and J by 5 bases, and 18 bases separated the two germline ends. Germline loops: CDR1 SEHNR, CDR2 FQNEAQ (reference sequence). This CDR3 is 16 amino acids long. The complete variable domain, with remaining parts taken from reference TRBV7-9 and TRBJ2-2, reads DTGVSQNPRHKITKRGQNVTFRCDPISEHNRLYWYRQTLGQGPEFLTYFQNEAQLEKSRLLSDRFSAERPKGSFSTLEIQRTEQGDSAMYLCASSPGFGFETGELFFGEGSRLTVL.

This clonotype was detected many times. The CDR3 DNA is TGCAGTGCCCGGCGGACTGCGAGCTCCTACAATGAGCAGTTCTTC. Its protein is CSARRTASSYNEQFF. The chain has TRBV20-1 and TRBJ2-1, with a possible D match to TRBD2 (5 bases). The CDR3 contains 15 residues. V was clipped by 6 bases and J by 0 bases, with 15 bases between them. Germline V lookup: CDR1 DFQATT, CDR2 SNEGSKA (reference sequence).

This clonotype turned up a few times. The chain links TRBV5-4 to TRBJ1-4, with D possibly matching TRBD1 (5 bases). Trimming pared 1 base from V and 2 bases from J, leaving 12 bases between. Germline lookup yields CDR1 SGHNT and CDR2 YYREEE (reference sequence). CDR3 length: 16 residues. CDR3 sequence: CASSLRQWGTNEKLFF. The CDR3, as DNA: TGTGCCAGCAGCTTGCGGCAATGGGGGACTAATGAAAAACTGTTTTTT.

This clonotype showed up many times. The V and J genes are TRBV11-2 and TRBJ1-1; 7 positions match TRBD1. The V gene's germline CDR1 is SGHAT and CDR2 FQNNGV. V shed 5 bases, J shed 0 bases, and the junction held 9 bases outside the gene matches. The CDR3 covers 16 residues. In DNA form, the CDR3 reads TGTGCCAGCAGCCCTAGAGTTGACAGGGTGAACACTGAAGCTTTCTTT. As protein: CASSPRVDRVNTEAFF.

V and J are TRBV20-1 and TRBJ1-4; D unresolved. Trimming shortened V by 7 bases and J by 2 bases, and 17 bases separated the two germline ends. CDR1 is DFQATT, CDR2 SNEGSKA, per germline (reference sequence). The CDR3 covers 15 residues. CDR3 DNA sequence: TGCAGTGTCCGGCCGGTTGGTCTTACTAATGAAAAACTGTTTTTT. This sequence encodes CSVRPVGLTNEKLFF.